Below, 18 T cell receptor beta chains from the same sample are listed, as sequenced in a study of blood T cell repertoires in COVID-19. The assay was immunoSEQ multiplex PCR, and TCRdb's table has in-frame clones only and misses some. The data hold about 120,000 clones, with more than 70% observed a single time. The source material was peripheral blood. The receptors were sampled from a woman aged 70-85 years who had recovered from COVID-19.

The chain couples TRBV11-3 to TRBJ1-1, with 7 bases lining up with TRBD1. CDR1 SGHNT and CDR2 YENEEA come from the germline V gene. After removal of 3 bases from V and 4 bases from J, the junction contained 8 bases not matched to a gene. The CDR3 extends over 15 amino acids. CDR3 loop: CASSLGTAQGTEAFF. In DNA form, the CDR3 reads TGTGCCAGCAGCTTGGGGACAGCTCAAGGCACTGAAGCTTTCTTT.

The chain recombines TRBV3-1 (or the pseudogene TRBV3-2) with TRBJ2-5, with D hard to call. CDR3 length: 13 amino acids. Trimming pared 11 bases from V and 0 bases from J, leaving 13 bases between. Germline values: CDR1 LGHDT, CDR2 YNNKEL (reference sequence). The DNA for the CDR3 is TGTGCCGCCTCGGGTCTGTACCAAGAGACCCAGTACTTC. The encoded protein is CAASGLYQETQYF.

In this sample, this clone turned up once. This chain uses TRBV5-1 with TRBJ2-7; 8 nucleotides line up with TRBD2. There are 15 residues in the CDR3. The junction had 6 bases not matched to a gene; V was cut back by 4 bases and J by 0 bases. Germline assignment: CDR1 SGHRS and CDR2 YFSETQ. CDR3 sequence: CASSLSGTSSYEQYF. The CDR3 DNA reads as TGCGCCAGCAGCCTTTCCGGGACTAGCTCCTACGAGCAGTACTTC. The full variable domain, its missing parts supplied by reference TRBV5-1 and TRBJ2-7, is KAGVTQTPRYLIKTRGQQVTLSCSPISGHRSVSWYQQTPGQGLQFLFEYFSETQRNKGNFPGRFSGRQFSNSRSEMNVSTLELGDSALYLCASSLSGTSSYEQYFGPGTRLTVT.

This clone was found a few times. The rearrangement links TRBV10-3 to TRBJ1-1; unclear D gene. This CDR3 contains 14 residues. Germline CDR1 ENHRY, CDR2 SYGVKD. Trimming removed 4 bases at V and 3 bases at J, with 12 bases between. The CDR3 region has the DNA TGTGCCATCAGTGTGTCCGGGAAGGACACTGAAGCTTTCTTT. Translation gives CAISVSGKDTEAFF.

This chain links TRBV19 with TRBJ2-7, with TRBD1 matching over 8 bases. The germline V gene encodes CDR1 LNHDA and CDR2 SQIVND (reference sequence). The CDR3 runs to 14 residues. Trimming at V came to 5 bases and at J to 2 bases, leaving 5 bases not matched to a gene. The CDR3 is CASSLGTGAYEQYF. The CDR3 DNA sequence: TGTGCCAGTAGTCTCGGGACAGGTGCCTACGAGCAGTACTTC.

This chain connects TRBV30 to TRBJ2-7; TRBD2 aligns across 7 bases. CDR3 length: 14 amino acids. Trimming removed 2 bases from V and 5 bases from J; junction bases left unmatched: 9. CDR1 is GTSNPN, CDR2 SVGIG, per germline (reference sequence). CDR3 coding DNA: TGTGCCTGGAGTCCCCCGCCGCGGGGGAACGAGCAGTACTTC. Its protein is CAWSPPPRGNEQYF.

DNA of the CDR3: TGTGCCAGCAACCCCGACAGGGGATCTACTGGAAACACCATATATTTT. This sequence encodes CASNPDRGSTGNTIYF. This chain connects TRBV6-2 or TRBV6-3 to TRBJ1-3, with 8 bases identical to TRBD1. The CDR3 is made up of 16 amino acids. Trimming cost V 7 bases and J 2 bases; bases outside gene matches: 10. Germline V CDR1 and CDR2: MNHEY, SVGEGT.

This clone was observed a handful of times. This rearrangement joins TRBV5-1 to TRBJ1-3; D is undetermined. Looked up from germline, CDR1 is SGHRS and CDR2 is YFSETQ. This CDR3 is built from 14 residues. Trimming stripped 0 bases from V and 2 bases from J, with 6 bases between. CDR3 nucleotide sequence: TGCGCCAGCAGCTTGGGTGTCGCTGGAAACACCATATATTTT. Its protein is CASSLGVAGNTIYF.

This clone has more than one count but fewer than ten. This rearrangement joins TRBV7-3 to TRBJ2-2; D perhaps matches TRBD2 (5 bases). Germline V gives CDR1 SGHTA, CDR2 FQGTGA. The CDR3 is made up of 17 amino acids. Trimming removed 0 bases from V and 6 bases from J, with 17 bases in between. The CDR3 here is CASSLTGLLTPPGELFF. The CDR3 region has the DNA TGTGCCAGCAGCTTAACTGGACTTCTGACCCCTCCCGGGGAGCTGTTTTTT.

The chain combines TRBV7-8 with TRBJ2-4; TRBD1 is a possible D gene (7 bases). Germline V gene sequence: CDR1 SGHVS, CDR2 FQNEAQ. V gave up 5 bases and J gave up 0 bases, with 17 bases separating them. The CDR3 extends over 17 amino acids. The CDR3 DNA follows: TGTGCCAGCAGCCCCGGGGTCAGGGGGGAAGCCAAAAACATTCAGTACTTC. Its translation is CASSPGVRGEAKNIQYF.

The rearrangement links TRBV19 to TRBJ1-4, with a tentative D call TRBD1 (6 bases). The CDR3 is 16 amino acids. V shed 6 bases and J shed 4 bases, with 18 bases lying between them. Germline V CDR1 and CDR2: LNHDA, SQIVND (reference sequence). The CDR3 DNA follows: TGTGCCAGTAGGGATTACCGGGACACCGATAATGAAAAACTGTTTTTT. This sequence encodes CASRDYRDTDNEKLFF.

This clone was picked up one time. The rearrangement joins TRBV30 to TRBJ2-3; TRBD2 aligns across 9 bases. CDR1 and CDR2 from the germline V gene are GTSNPN and SVGIG (reference sequence). V dropped 4 bases and J dropped 2; count of bases not matched to a gene: 4. The length of the CDR3 is 14 residues. The CDR3 coding sequence is TGTGCCTGGACACGCGGGAGGGCCACAGATACGCAGTATTTT. Its protein product is CAWTRGRATDTQYF.

V usage is TRBV5-1 and J usage is TRBJ1-4; D unclear. The CDR3 extends over 13 amino acids. In germline, CDR1 is SGHRS, CDR2 YFSETQ. Trimming took 4 bases from V and 8 from J, leaving 12 bases between them. CDR3 DNA: TGCGCCAGCAGCCCGGAGGGCCTGGAAAAACTGTTTTTT. Residues: CASSPEGLEKLFF.

The V call is TRBV6-4, the J call TRBJ2-3; D gene uncertain. V was pared by 4 bases and J by 2 bases, with 4 bases between. Germline-derived CDR1 and CDR2 are MRHNA and SNTAGT. This CDR3 region has 12 residues. CDR3 coding DNA: TGTGCCAGCAGTGGTCTCACAGATACGCAGTATTTT. Translating it yields CASSGLTDTQYF.

V usage is TRBV7-9 and J usage is TRBJ2-1, with D tentatively TRBD2 (6 bases). V shed 1 base and J shed 0 bases, with 19 bases lying between them. This CDR3 has 19 amino acids. Germline-derived CDR1 and CDR2 are SEHNR and FQNEAQ (reference sequence). Here the CDR3 DNA reads TGTGCCAGCAGCTTAGTGCGGGTCGGGGGATCTAGCTCCTACAATGAGCAGTTCTTC. Amino acid sequence: CASSLVRVGGSSSYNEQFF.

The rearrangement uses TRBV25-1 and TRBJ1-2, with D possibly being TRBD1 (5 bases). Trimming removed 0 bases at V and 6 bases at J, with 11 bases between. The CDR3 totals 14 residues. Germline values: CDR1 MGHDK, CDR2 SYGVNS. The CDR3 sequence is CASSEYGAGNGYTF. The CDR3, as DNA: TGTGCCAGCAGTGAATATGGTGCAGGGAATGGCTACACCTTC.

This chain uses TRBV5-5 with TRBJ2-5; D is perhaps TRBD2 (7 bases). Trimming shortened V by 4 bases and J by 4 bases, and 17 bases separated the two germline ends. Germline CDR1 reads SGHKS; CDR2 reads YYEKEE (reference sequence). The CDR3 consists of 15 residues. The DNA for the CDR3 is TGTGCCAGCAGCCTACTTATGGGGGGGGCAGAGACCCAGTACTTC. This translates into CASSLLMGGAETQYF.

This chain joins TRBV6-5 and TRBJ1-3, with 10 nucleotides matching TRBD1. The CDR3 totals 12 residues. Germline V gives CDR1 MNHEY, CDR2 SVGAGI. This CDR3 is CGQGAERNTIYF. DNA of the CDR3: TGTGGACAGGGGGCGGAACGAAACACCATATATTTT.